This T cell receptor beta chain was identified in a study of Graves' ophthalmopathy and Graves' hyperthyroidism. Amplified material comprised TCR beta CDR3 regions derived from RNA transcripts. HTBI-primed RT-PCR formed the first round, and a multiplex PCR formed the second. TCRdb re-called the multiplex PCR reads through MiXCR, storing one row per CDR3 protein. Among tens of thousands of distinct CDR3 sequences listed, about half were seen once. This CDR3 contains 12 residues. V gave up 3 bases and J gave up 4 bases, with 3 bases separating them. Per germline, CDR1 LNHDA and CDR2 SQIVND (reference sequence). By share, this clonotype counts as medium-sized (0.01 to 0.1%). The antigen is not known. Whole-study results and caveats: Predictions made by the model for ophthalmopathy progression reached approximately 71% sensitivity and just under 75% specificity.

Someone took the PBMCs out of less than 11 ml of fresh peripheral blood. This sequence joins TRBV19 and TRBJ2-2, with unresolved D. What was sequenced was peripheral blood. This receptor was taken from an adult woman with Graves' ophthalmopathy. CDR3 nucleotide sequence: TGTGCCAGTAGTATTCCCACCGGGGAGCTGTTTTTT. This codes for CASSIPTGELFF.